The 28 T cell receptor beta chains below all came from one sample that was sequenced in a study of T cell responses to AZD1222 COVID-19 vaccine. The assay was immunoSEQ multiplex PCR, and TCRdb's table has in-frame clones only and misses some. The sample lists fewer than 70,000 clones; roughly 90% were seen once. The specimen was peripheral blood, collected on day 0 of AZD1222 vaccination. These receptors were obtained from an adult in good health.

This chain uses TRBV2 with TRBJ1-2, with 8 bases lining up with TRBD1. Germline-derived CDR1 and CDR2 are SNHLY and FYNNEI. This CDR3 has 14 amino acids. The junction had 9 bases not matched to a gene; V was cut back by 7 bases and J by 5 bases. CDR3 sequence: CASKPGGGLYGYTF. The CDR3 nucleotides read TGTGCCAGCAAGCCAGGGGGCGGATTATATGGCTACACCTTC.

This rearrangement joins TRBV18 to TRBJ2-1; D unclear. V was pared by 3 bases and J by 7 bases, with 7 bases between. The CDR3 covers 12 residues. Germline V gene lookup returns CDR1 KGHSH and CDR2 LQKENI. CDR3 residues: CASSPVGNEQFF. Written as DNA, the CDR3 is TGTGCCAGCTCACCGGTGGGGAATGAGCAGTTCTTC. Combining the CDR3 with reference TRBV18 and TRBJ2-1 gives the whole variable domain NAGVMQNPRHLVRRRGQEARLRCSPMKGHSHVYWYRQLPEEGLKFMVYLQKENIIDESGMPKERFSAEFPKEGPSILRIQQVVRGDSAAYFCASSPVGNEQFFGPGTRLTVL.

This clone was observed a few times. A read error may account for a junction end that differs from germline. The rearrangement joins TRBV4-1 to TRBJ2-3; D possibly matches TRBD1 or TRBD2 (6 bases each). The CDR3 sequence is 17 residues long. Germline V CDR1 and CDR2: MGHRA, YSYEKL. The DNA for the CDR3 is TGCGCCAGCAGCCAAGATACAGGAGGGGGGTTCACATATACGCAGTATTTT. Translation gives CASSQDTGGGFTYTQYF.

The chain links TRBV19 to TRBJ2-2; perhaps TRBD1 as D (5 bases). The CDR3 consists of 17 residues. V dropped 7 bases and J dropped 1 base, with 19 bases sitting between them. Germline V gene data show CDR1 as LNHDA and CDR2 as SQIVND (reference sequence). CDR3 region: CASISDPQGGNTGELFF. The CDR3 DNA sequence: TGTGCCAGTATATCTGACCCGCAGGGTGGGAACACCGGGGAGCTGTTTTTT.

This chain connects TRBV6-4 to TRBJ1-2; D call uncertain. Germline V gene data show CDR1 as MRHNA and CDR2 as SNTAGT. The CDR3 runs 13 residues. Trimming stripped 6 bases from V and 4 bases from J, with 12 bases between. CDR3 nucleotide sequence: TGTGCCAGCAGCCGGGATATTGGCTATGGCTACACCTTC. Encoded protein: CASSRDIGYGYTF.

The chain combines TRBV25-1 with TRBJ1-2; TRBD1 matches at 8 bases. J was trimmed by 0 bases and V by 7 bases; bases with no gene match: 4. Germline V CDR1 and CDR2: MGHDK, SYGVNS. This CDR3 contains 14 residues. The CDR3 DNA is TGTGCCAGCAAATGGACAGGGCCTAACTATGGCTACACCTTC. Protein sequence: CASKWTGPNYGYTF.

This clone appeared once. This sequence joins TRBV6-5 and TRBJ2-7, with D perhaps TRBD1 (6 bases). Looked up from germline, CDR1 is MNHEY and CDR2 is SVGAGI. V was shortened by 6 bases and J by 3 bases, with 9 bases between the two germline ends. CDR3 length: 12 residues. This CDR3 reads CASSLRGYEQYF. Written as DNA, the CDR3 is TGTGCCAGCAGCCTCAGGGGCTACGAGCAGTACTTC.

The V gene is TRBV2, the J gene TRBJ1-1; D not resolved. The germline V gene encodes CDR1 SNHLY and CDR2 FYNNEI. Trimming removed 6 bases at V and 0 bases at J, with 2 bases between. This CDR3 region has 11 residues. In DNA, the CDR3 is TGTGCCAGCAGGATGAACACTGAAGCTTTCTTT. Amino acids: CASRMNTEAFF.

The chain has TRBV12-3 or TRBV12-4 and TRBJ2-7; D is unresolved. The CDR3 has 10 amino acids. V was shortened by 6 bases and J by 2 bases, with 2 bases between the two germline ends. In DNA, the CDR3 is TGTGCCAGCAGACCCTACGAGCAGTACTTC. The encoded protein is CASRPYEQYF.

The chain links TRBV18 to TRBJ1-2, with D uncertain. Trimming pared 2 bases from V and 11 bases from J, leaving 18 bases between. CDR3 size: 14 residues. Germline CDR1 and CDR2: KGHSH and LQKENI. As DNA, the CDR3 is TGTGCCAGCTCACCAGAGGCGGAAGGAGGGAGGTACACCTTC. Its translation: CASSPEAEGGRYTF. Full variable domain (rest looked up from reference TRBV18 and TRBJ1-2): NAGVMQNPRHLVRRRGQEARLRCSPMKGHSHVYWYRQLPEEGLKFMVYLQKENIIDESGMPKERFSAEFPKEGPSILRIQQVVRGDSAAYFCASSPEAEGGRYTFGSGTRLTVV.

The rearrangement links TRBV19 to TRBJ2-3; 12 bases align to TRBD2. The V gene end was trimmed by 5 bases and the J gene end by 4 bases; junction bases not matched to a gene: 10. Germline CDR1 is LNHDA and CDR2 is SQIVND (reference sequence). The CDR3 sequence is 17 residues long. DNA for the CDR3: TGTGCCAGTAGTCCCGGACTAGCGGGGTATGCGTCAGATACGCAGTATTTT. Translated, it gives CASSPGLAGYASDTQYF.

This chain uses TRBV6-1 with TRBJ1-5, with TRBD1 identical over 7 bases. The CDR3 consists of 16 residues. The trim removed 4 bases at V and 1 base at J, leaving 7 bases unmatched. Germline V gene data show CDR1 as MNHNS and CDR2 as SASEGT. CDR3 loop: CASSATQGVSNQPQHF. DNA for the CDR3: TGTGCCAGCAGTGCCACCCAGGGGGTGAGCAATCAGCCCCAGCATTTT.

The rearrangement links TRBV7-8 to TRBJ2-5, with no clear D. CDR3 length: 15 residues. Germline V CDR1 and CDR2: SGHVS, FQNEAQ. V was cut by 5 bases and J by 1 base, with 14 bases left in between. CDR3 bases: TGTGCCAGCAGCCCGTACCGACGGGCCCAAGAGACCCAGTACTTC. It encodes CASSPYRRAQETQYF.

The rearrangement uses TRBV19 and TRBJ1-1; TRBD1 might be the D (6 bases). Trimming left V 5 bases short and J 4 bases short, with 20 bases between. The germline gives CDR1 LNHDA, CDR2 SQIVND (reference sequence). The CDR3 extends over 16 amino acids. DNA for the CDR3: TGTGCCAGTAGTTCATCCACGACAGGTTCGGGCACTGAAGCTTTCTTT. Protein sequence: CASSSSTTGSGTEAFF.

This clone was detected once. V is TRBV12-3 or TRBV12-4 and J is TRBJ1-2; D not certain. V shed 3 bases and J shed 1 base, with 3 bases lying between them. The CDR3 has 12 residues. The CDR3 bases are TGTGCCAGCAGTTTTGGTAACTATGGCTACACCTTC. Its translation is CASSFGNYGYTF.

There are a few counts of this clone. The rearrangement joins TRBV2 to TRBJ1-5; tentatively, D is TRBD1 (5 bases). Germline values: CDR1 SNHLY, CDR2 FYNNEI. The CDR3 has 15 amino acids. V dropped 7 bases and J dropped 1 base, with 14 bases sitting between them. The CDR3 is CASKREGRSNQPQHF. The CDR3 DNA sequence: TGTGCCAGCAAAAGGGAGGGGAGAAGCAATCAGCCCCAGCATTTT.

The V call is TRBV19, the J call TRBJ1-4; 8 nucleotides align to TRBD1. CDR3 length equals 13 residues. Germline lookup yields CDR1 LNHDA and CDR2 SQIVND (reference sequence). After removal of 7 bases from V and 5 bases from J, the junction contained 3 bases not matched to a gene. The CDR3 is CASKDRANEKLFF. CDR3 sequence (DNA): TGTGCCAGTAAGGACAGGGCGAATGAAAAACTGTTTTTT.

The chain recombines TRBV2 with TRBJ2-1, with 10 bases identical to TRBD2. This CDR3 spans 14 amino acids. V was clipped by 8 bases and J by 6 bases; unmatched bases: 7. CDR1 SNHLY and CDR2 FYNNEI come from the germline V gene. The CDR3 DNA follows: TGTGCCAGCGCCGAGCGGGGGGGCCGCAATGAGCAGTTCTTC. This codes for CASAERGGRNEQFF.

CDR3: CASSQAGTYGYTF. CDR3 coding DNA: TGTGCCAGCAGCCAAGCGGGAACCTATGGCTACACCTTC. The genes are TRBV3-1 (or the pseudogene TRBV3-2) and TRBJ1-2, with D hard to call. The length of the CDR3 is 13 residues. The ends were cut back, 1 base at V and 4 bases at J, with 7 bases in the middle. Per germline, CDR1 LGHDT and CDR2 YNNKEL (reference sequence).

This chain joins TRBV18 and TRBJ1-4, with a weak D call TRBD1 (5 bases). Germline V gives CDR1 KGHSH, CDR2 LQKENI. There are 17 residues in the CDR3. V lost 3 bases and J 2 bases, leaving 16 bases between the germline ends. CDR3 in DNA: TGTGCCAGCTCACCCTTCGGGACGGGAGGGACTAATGAAAAACTGTTTTTT. It is translated as CASSPFGTGGTNEKLFF.

The V call is TRBV19, the J call TRBJ1-4, with D uncertain. Trimming shortened V by 10 bases and J by 0 bases, and 12 bases separated the two germline ends. Germline V CDR1 and CDR2: LNHDA, SQIVND (reference sequence). This CDR3 comprises 14 residues. This chain's CDR3 is CATSELATNEKLFF. In DNA, the CDR3 is TGTGCCACCTCAGAGCTAGCAACTAATGAAAAACTGTTTTTT.

The chain is built from TRBV7-8 and TRBJ2-5; D is uncertain. The CDR3 extends over 14 amino acids. Trimming took off 1 base at V and 7 bases at J, with 13 bases between the two ends. Germline CDR1 SGHVS, CDR2 FQNEAQ. For the CDR3, the DNA is TGTGCCAGCAGCTTAGATCTAGGACCGGGGACCCAGTACTTC. Amino acid sequence: CASSLDLGPGTQYF.

The chain carries TRBV3-1 (or the pseudogene TRBV3-2) and TRBJ1-2; TRBD1 matches at 7 bases. The CDR3 loop spans 15 amino acids. The V gene's germline CDR1 is LGHDT and CDR2 YNNKEL (reference sequence). J was trimmed by 5 bases and V by 4 bases; bases with no gene match: 10. CDR3 region: CASSLRGGPGYGYTF. CDR3 bases: TGTGCCAGCAGCCTCAGGGGGGGCCCTGGGTATGGCTACACCTTC.

The V gene is TRBV15, the J gene TRBJ2-5; D gene ambiguous. Deletions cut 0 bases from V and 1 base from J, with 6 bases between. The CDR3 has 14 residues. Germline V lookup: CDR1 LNHNV, CDR2 YYDKDF (reference sequence). Here the CDR3 reads CATSRERTQETQYF. DNA for the CDR3: TGTGCCACCAGCAGAGAAAGGACCCAAGAGACCCAGTACTTC.

V usage is TRBV5-4 and J usage is TRBJ1-6; D may be TRBD1 (5 bases). The V gene's germline CDR1 is SGHNT and CDR2 YYREEE (reference sequence). V gave up 4 bases and J gave up 0 bases, with 11 bases separating them. The CDR3 spans 16 residues. The CDR3 DNA reads TGTGCCAGCAGCACAGGATCTAGCTCCTATAATTCACCCCTCCACTTT. Amino acid sequence: CASSTGSSSYNSPLHF.

The gene calls are TRBV30 and TRBJ1-2; no clear D gene. This CDR3 region has 13 residues. From germline, CDR1 is GTSNPN and CDR2 SVGIG (reference sequence). Trimming stripped 1 base from V and 7 bases from J, with 13 bases between. The CDR3 loop reads CAWSGVLSGGYTF. The DNA for the CDR3 is TGTGCCTGGAGTGGCGTCCTTTCGGGTGGCTACACCTTC. Drawing the rest from reference TRBV30 and TRBJ1-2, the complete variable domain is SQTIHQWPATLVQPVGSPLSLECTVEGTSNPNLYWYRQAAGRGLQLLFYSVGIGQISSEVPQNLSASRPQDRQFILSSKKLLLSDSGFYLCAWSGVLSGGYTFGSGTRLTVV.

V is TRBV25-1 and J is TRBJ1-1; D is unclear. Germline V CDR1 and CDR2: MGHDK, SYGVNS. V gave up 5 bases and J gave up 4 bases, with 11 bases separating them. This CDR3 is built from 13 residues. CDR3 loop: CASSQAGGTEAFF. The CDR3 DNA is TGTGCCAGCAGTCAGGCGGGAGGCACTGAAGCTTTCTTT.

The CDR3 DNA follows: TGTGCCTGGAGTCACAGGGGTGGCTACACCTTC. Amino acids: CAWSHRGGYTF. V usage is TRBV30 and J usage is TRBJ1-2, with TRBD1 matching over 7 bases. CDR1 is GTSNPN, CDR2 SVGIG, per germline (reference sequence). The CDR3 has 11 amino acids. J lost 7 bases, V lost 2 bases, and 1 base had no gene match.